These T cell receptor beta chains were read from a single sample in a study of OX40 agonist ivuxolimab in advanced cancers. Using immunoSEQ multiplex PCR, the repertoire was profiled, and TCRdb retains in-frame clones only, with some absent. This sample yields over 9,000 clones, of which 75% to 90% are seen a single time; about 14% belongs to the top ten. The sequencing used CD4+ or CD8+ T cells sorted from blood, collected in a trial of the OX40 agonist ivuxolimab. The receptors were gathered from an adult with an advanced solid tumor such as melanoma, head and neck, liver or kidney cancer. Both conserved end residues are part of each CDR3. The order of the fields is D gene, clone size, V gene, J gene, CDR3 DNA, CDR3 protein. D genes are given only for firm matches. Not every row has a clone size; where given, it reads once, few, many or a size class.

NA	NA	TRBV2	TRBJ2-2	TGTGCCAGCAGTGCCAGGGCGGGCACCGGGGAGCTGTTTTTT	CASSARAGTGELFF
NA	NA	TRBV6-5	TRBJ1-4	TGTGCCAGCAGTTACTCATCGGGAGTCAATGAAAAACTGTTTTTT	CASSYSSGVNEKLFF
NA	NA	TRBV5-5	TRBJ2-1	TGTGCCAGCAGCTTGACGGGGGACCACAATGAGCAGTTCTTC	CASSLTGDHNEQFF
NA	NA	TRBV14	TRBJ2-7	TGTGCCAGCAGCCGGGTAGACGAGCAGTACTTC	CASSRVDEQYF
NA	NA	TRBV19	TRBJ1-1	TGTGCCAGTAGTATGGTGGGCCGCTACACTGAAGCTTTCTTT	CASSMVGRYTEAFF
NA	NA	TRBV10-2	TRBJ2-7	TGCGCCAGCAGTGAGGGGCTGGAGCAGTACTTC	CASSEGLEQYF
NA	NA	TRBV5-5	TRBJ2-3	TGTGCCAGCAGCTTGGAACCCGATTTTGATACGCAGTATTTT	CASSLEPDFDTQYF
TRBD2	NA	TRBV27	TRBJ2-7	TGTGCCAGCGGGGGACTAGCCTACGAGCAGTACTTC	CASGGLAYEQYF
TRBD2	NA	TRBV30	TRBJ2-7	TGTGCCTGGTCGGGGGGAATCACCTACGAGCAGTACTTC	CAWSGGITYEQYF
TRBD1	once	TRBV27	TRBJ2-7	TGTGCCAGCAGAGATGGACAGGGATCCTACGAGCAGTACTTC	CASRDGQGSYEQYF
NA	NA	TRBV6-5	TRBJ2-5	TGTGCCAGCGGGCTAGGTGGGACCCAGTACTTC	CASGLGGTQYF